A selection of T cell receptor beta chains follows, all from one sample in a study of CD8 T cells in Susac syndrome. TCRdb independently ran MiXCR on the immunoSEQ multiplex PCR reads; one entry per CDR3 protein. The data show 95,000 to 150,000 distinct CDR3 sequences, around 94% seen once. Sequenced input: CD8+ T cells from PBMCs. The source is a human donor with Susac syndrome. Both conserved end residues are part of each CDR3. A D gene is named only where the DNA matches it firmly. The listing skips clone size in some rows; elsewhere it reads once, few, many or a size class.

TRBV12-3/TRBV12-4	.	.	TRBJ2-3	CASSLAPTDTQYF	TGTGCCAGCAGTTTAGCGCCCACAGATACGCAGTATTTT
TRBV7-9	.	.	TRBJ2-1	CASSSRERTSPKDEQFF	TGTGCCAGCAGCTCCCGCGAACGCACGTCCCCCAAGGATGAGCAGTTCTTC
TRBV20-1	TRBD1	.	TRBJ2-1	CSAAQDRGGNEQFF	TGCAGTGCCGCACAGGACAGGGGAGGCAATGAGCAGTTCTTC
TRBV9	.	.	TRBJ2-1	CASSEDHYNEQFF	TGTGCCAGCAGCGAGGACCACTACAATGAGCAGTTCTTC
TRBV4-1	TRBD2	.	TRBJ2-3	CASSQDFGGSSDTQYF	TGCGCCAGCAGCCAAGATTTTGGCGGGAGCTCAGATACGCAGTATTTT
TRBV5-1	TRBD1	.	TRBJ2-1	CASSADRELLLEQFF	TGCGCCAGCAGCGCGGACAGGGAATTGTTGCTTGAGCAGTTCTTC
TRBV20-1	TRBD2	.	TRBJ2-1	CSAESEGLADNEQFF	TGCAGTGCTGAGTCAGAGGGACTAGCGGACAATGAGCAGTTCTTC
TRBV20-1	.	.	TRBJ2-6	CSAREGSPSGANVLTF	TGCAGTGCTAGAGAGGGCAGCCCCTCTGGGGCCAACGTCCTGACTTTC
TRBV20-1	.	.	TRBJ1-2	CSARDLHGYTF	TGCAGTGCTAGAGATCTCCATGGCTACACCTTC
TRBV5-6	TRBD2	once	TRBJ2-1	CASLAGGPSSYNEQFF	TGTGCCAGCCTAGCGGGAGGCCCAAGCTCCTACAATGAGCAGTTCTTC
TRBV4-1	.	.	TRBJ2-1	CASSQDSLAGSYNEQFF	TGCGCCAGCAGCCAAGATAGCCTAGCAGGCTCCTACAATGAGCAGTTCTTC
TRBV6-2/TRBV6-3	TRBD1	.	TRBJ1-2	CASNQGARGGYTF	TGTGCCAGCAATCAGGGGGCGCGCGGCGGCTACACCTTC
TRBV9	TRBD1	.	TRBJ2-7	CASSVGTGLEEQYF	TGTGCCAGCAGCGTAGGGACAGGGTTGGAGGAGCAGTACTTC
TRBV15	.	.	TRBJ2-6	CATSRGETEGSGANVLTF	TGTGCCACCAGCAGGGGAGAGACGGAGGGCTCGGGGGCCAACGTCCTGACTTTC
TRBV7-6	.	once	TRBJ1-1	CASSWGMNTEAFF	TGTGCCAGCAGCTGGGGTATGAACACTGAAGCTTTCTTT
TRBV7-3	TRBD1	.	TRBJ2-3	CASSTTGDETDTQYF	TGTGCCAGCAGCACGACAGGGGACGAGACAGATACGCAGTATTTT
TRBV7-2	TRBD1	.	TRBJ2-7	CATTGVHEQYF	TGTGCCACGACAGGGGTCCACGAGCAGTACTTC
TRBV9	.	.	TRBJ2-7	CASSVDVGRAYEQYF	TGTGCCAGCAGCGTAGACGTTGGCAGGGCCTACGAGCAGTACTTC
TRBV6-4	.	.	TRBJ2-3	CASSDGRSTDTQYF	TGTGCCAGCAGTGACGGACGGAGCACAGATACGCAGTATTTT
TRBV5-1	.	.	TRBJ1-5	CASSLGSGQPQHF	TGCGCCAGCAGCTTGGGATCTGGTCAGCCCCAGCATTTT
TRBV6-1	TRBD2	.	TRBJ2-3	CASSETSGGATDTQYF	TGTGCCAGCAGTGAAACTAGCGGGGGGGCCACAGATACGCAGTATTTT
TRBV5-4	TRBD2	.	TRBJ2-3	CASSLWWEGPDTQYF	TGTGCCAGCAGCTTGTGGTGGGAGGGCCCAGATACGCAGTATTTT